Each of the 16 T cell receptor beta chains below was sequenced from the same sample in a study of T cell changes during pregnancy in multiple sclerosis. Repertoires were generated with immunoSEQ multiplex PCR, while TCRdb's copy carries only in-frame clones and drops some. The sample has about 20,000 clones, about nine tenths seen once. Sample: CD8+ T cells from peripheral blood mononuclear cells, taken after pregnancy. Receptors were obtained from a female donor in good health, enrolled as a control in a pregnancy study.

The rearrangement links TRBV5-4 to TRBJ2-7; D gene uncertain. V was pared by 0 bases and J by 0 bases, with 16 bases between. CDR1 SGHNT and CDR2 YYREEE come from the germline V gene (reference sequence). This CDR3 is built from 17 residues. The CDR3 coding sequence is TGTGCCAGCAGCTTGGCCGGCGGCAGTTCAATCTCCTACGAGCAGTACTTC. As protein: CASSLAGGSSISYEQYF. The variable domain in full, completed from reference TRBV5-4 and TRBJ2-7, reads ETGVTQSPTHLIKTRGQQVTLRCSSQSGHNTVSWYQQALGQGPQFIFQYYREEENGRGNFPPRFSGLQFPNYSSELNVNALELDDSALYLCASSLAGGSSISYEQYFGPGTRLTVT.

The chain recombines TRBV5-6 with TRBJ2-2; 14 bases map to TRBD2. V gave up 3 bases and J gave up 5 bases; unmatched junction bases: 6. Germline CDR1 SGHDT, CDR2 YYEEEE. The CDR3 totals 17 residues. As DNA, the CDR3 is TGTGCCAGCAGCTCGGGACTAGCGGGAGACTGGACCGGGGAGCTGTTTTTT. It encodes CASSSGLAGDWTGELFF. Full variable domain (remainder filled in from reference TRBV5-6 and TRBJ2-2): DAGVTQSPTHLIKTRGQQVTLRCSPKSGHDTVSWYQQALGQGPQFIFQYYEEEERQRGNFPDRFSGHQFPNYSSELNVNALLLGDSALYLCASSSGLAGDWTGELFFGEGSRLTVL.

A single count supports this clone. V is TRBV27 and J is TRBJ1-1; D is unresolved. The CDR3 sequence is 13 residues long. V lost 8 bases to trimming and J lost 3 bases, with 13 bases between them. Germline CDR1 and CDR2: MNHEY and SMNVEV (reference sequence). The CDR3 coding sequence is TGTGCCAGCGCCCGGTGGAGAGACACTGAAGCTTTCTTT. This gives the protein CASARWRDTEAFF.

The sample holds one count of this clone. CDR3 nucleotide sequence: TGTGCCAGCAGCTTCGTCCCAGGCAATGAGCAGTTCTTC. It specifies CASSFVPGNEQFF. V gene TRBV7-9 combines with J gene TRBJ2-1, with no clear D. The V gene lost 3 bases and the J gene lost 6 bases, with 9 bases spanning the gap. The CDR3 spans 13 residues. Germline V lookup: CDR1 SEHNR, CDR2 FQNEAQ (reference sequence).

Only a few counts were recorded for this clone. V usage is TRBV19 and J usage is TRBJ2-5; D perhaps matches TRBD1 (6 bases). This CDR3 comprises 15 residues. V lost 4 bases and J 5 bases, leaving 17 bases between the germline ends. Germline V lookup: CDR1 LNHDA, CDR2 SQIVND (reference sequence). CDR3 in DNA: TGTGCCAGTAGTAGTGTGCAGGGGTCGTGGGAGACCCAGTACTTC. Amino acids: CASSSVQGSWETQYF.

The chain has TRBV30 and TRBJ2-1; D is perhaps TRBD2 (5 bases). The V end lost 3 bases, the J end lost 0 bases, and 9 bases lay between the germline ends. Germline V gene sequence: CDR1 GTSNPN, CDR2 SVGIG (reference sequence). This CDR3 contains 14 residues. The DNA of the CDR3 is TGTGCCTGGAGCCGAGGGTACTCCTACAATGAGCAGTTCTTC. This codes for CAWSRGYSYNEQFF.

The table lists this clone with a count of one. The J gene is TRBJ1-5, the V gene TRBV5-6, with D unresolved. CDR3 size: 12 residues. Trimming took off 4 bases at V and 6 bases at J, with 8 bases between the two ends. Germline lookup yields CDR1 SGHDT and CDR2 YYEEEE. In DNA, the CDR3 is TGTGCCAGCAGCCTTGCCGGTCAGCCCCAGCATTTT. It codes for CASSLAGQPQHF. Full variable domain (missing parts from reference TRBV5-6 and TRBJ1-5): DAGVTQSPTHLIKTRGQQVTLRCSPKSGHDTVSWYQQALGQGPQFIFQYYEEEERQRGNFPDRFSGHQFPNYSSELNVNALLLGDSALYLCASSLAGQPQHFGDGTRLSIL.

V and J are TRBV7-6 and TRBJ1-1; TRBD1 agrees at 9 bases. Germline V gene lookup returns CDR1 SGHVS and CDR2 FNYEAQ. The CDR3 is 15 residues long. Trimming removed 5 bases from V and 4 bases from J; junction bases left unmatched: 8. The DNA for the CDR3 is TGTGCCAGCAGCCCGGGACAGGGAGGGGGCACTGAAGCTTTCTTT. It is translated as CASSPGQGGGTEAFF.

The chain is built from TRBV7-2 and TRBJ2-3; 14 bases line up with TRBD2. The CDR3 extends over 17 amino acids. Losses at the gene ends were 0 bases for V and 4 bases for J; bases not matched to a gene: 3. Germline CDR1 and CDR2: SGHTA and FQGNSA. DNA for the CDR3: TGTGCCAGCAGCTTAGCGCTGGGACTAGCGGGGGCAGATACGCAGTATTTT. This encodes CASSLALGLAGADTQYF. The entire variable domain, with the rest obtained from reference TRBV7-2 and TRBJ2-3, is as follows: GAGVSQSPSNKVTEKGKDVELRCDPISGHTALYWYRQSLGQGLEFLIYFQGNSAPDKSGLPSDRFSAERTGGSVSTLTIQRTQQEDSAVYLCASSLALGLAGADTQYFGPGTRLTVL.

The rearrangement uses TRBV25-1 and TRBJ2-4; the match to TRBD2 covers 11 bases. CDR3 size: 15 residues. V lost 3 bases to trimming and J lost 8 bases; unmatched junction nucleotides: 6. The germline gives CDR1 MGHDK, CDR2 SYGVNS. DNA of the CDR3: TGTGCCAGCAGTGATTTAGCGGGAGGGAGATACATTCAGTACTTC. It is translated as CASSDLAGGRYIQYF.

The CDR3 loop reads CASSPPGEGIAEQFF. Here the CDR3 DNA reads TGTGCCAGCAGCCCCCCGGGGGAGGGCATAGCTGAGCAGTTCTTC. The J gene is TRBJ2-1, the V gene TRBV28; TRBD2 agrees at 7 bases. V was pared by 6 bases and J by 9 bases, with 14 bases of the junction left unmatched. CDR1 is MDHEN, CDR2 SYDVKM, per germline. The CDR3 is 15 amino acids.

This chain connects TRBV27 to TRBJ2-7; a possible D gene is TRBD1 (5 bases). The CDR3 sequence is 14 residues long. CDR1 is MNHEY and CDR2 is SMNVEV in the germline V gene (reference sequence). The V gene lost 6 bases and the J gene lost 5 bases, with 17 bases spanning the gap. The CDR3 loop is CASRNFRALDEQYF. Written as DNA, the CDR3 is TGTGCCAGCAGGAATTTCAGGGCTCTTGACGAGCAGTACTTC.

The CDR3 loop reads CASSPNFAGQETQYF. DNA for the CDR3: TGTGCCAGCAGCCCCAACTTCGCCGGCCAAGAGACCCAGTACTTC. This chain uses TRBV7-6 with TRBJ2-5; D gene unclear. CDR1 is SGHVS and CDR2 is FNYEAQ in the germline V gene. V lost 5 bases and J lost 1, with 14 bases in between. CDR3 length equals 15 residues.

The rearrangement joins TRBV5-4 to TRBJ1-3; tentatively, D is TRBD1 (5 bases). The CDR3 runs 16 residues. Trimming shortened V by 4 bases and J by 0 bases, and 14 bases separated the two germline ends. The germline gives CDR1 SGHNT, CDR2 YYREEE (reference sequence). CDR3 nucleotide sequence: TGTGCCAGCAGCGGGGGGGGGAAGGCCTCTGGAAACACCATATATTTT. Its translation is CASSGGGKASGNTIYF.

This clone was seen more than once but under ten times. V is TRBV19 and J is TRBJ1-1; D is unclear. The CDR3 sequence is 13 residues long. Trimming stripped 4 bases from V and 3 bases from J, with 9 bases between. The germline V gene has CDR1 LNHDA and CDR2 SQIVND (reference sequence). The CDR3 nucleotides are TGTGCCAGTAGTAGTTGGGCCTACACTGAAGCTTTCTTT. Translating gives CASSSWAYTEAFF.

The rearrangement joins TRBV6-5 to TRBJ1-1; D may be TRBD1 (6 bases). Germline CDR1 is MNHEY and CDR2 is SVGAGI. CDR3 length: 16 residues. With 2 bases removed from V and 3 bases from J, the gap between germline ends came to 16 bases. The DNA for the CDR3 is TGTGCCAGCAGTTACGGGCCCGGACAGAGGTACACTGAAGCTTTCTTT. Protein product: CASSYGPGQRYTEAFF.